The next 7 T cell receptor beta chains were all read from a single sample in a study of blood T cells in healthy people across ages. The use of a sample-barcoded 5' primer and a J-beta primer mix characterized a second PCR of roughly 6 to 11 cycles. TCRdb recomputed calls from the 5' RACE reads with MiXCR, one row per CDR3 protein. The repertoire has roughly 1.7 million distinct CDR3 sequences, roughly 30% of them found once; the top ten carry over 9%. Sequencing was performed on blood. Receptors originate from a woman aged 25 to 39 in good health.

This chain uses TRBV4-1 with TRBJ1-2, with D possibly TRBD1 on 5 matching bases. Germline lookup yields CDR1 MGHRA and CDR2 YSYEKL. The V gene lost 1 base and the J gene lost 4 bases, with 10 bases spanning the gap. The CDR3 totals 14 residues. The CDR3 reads CASSQGQSSYGYTF. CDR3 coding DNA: TGCGCCAGCAGCCAAGGACAGTCAAGCTATGGCTACACCTTC.

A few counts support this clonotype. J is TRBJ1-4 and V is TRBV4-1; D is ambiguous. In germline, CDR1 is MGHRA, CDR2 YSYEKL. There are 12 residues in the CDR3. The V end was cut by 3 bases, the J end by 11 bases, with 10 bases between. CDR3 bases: TGCGCCAGCAGCCAGGGAGGAGGGAAACTGTTTTTT. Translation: CASSQGGGKLFF.

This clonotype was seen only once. CDR3: CSVETGVDEKLFF. The CDR3 nucleotides are TGCAGCGTTGAAACAGGGGTTGATGAAAAACTGTTTTTT. The genes are TRBV29-1 and TRBJ1-4, with 7 nucleotides matching TRBD1. CDR3 size: 13 residues. V trimming: 2 bases; J trimming: 6 bases; junction bases outside the gene matches: 3. In germline, CDR1 is SQVTM, CDR2 ANQGSEA.

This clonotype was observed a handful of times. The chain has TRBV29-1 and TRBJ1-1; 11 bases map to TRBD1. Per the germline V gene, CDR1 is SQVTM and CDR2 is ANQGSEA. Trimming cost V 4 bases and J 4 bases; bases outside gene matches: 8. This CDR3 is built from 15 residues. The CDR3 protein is CSVVGTGGRATEAFF. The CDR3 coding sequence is TGCAGCGTTGTAGGGACAGGGGGGAGGGCCACTGAAGCTTTCTTT.

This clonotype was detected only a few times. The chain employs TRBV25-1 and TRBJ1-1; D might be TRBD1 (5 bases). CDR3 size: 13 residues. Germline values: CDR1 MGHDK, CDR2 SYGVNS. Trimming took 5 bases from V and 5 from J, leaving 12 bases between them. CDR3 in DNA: TGTGCCAGCAGTCTGGGACGCCTAACTGAAGCTTTCTTT. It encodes CASSLGRLTEAFF.

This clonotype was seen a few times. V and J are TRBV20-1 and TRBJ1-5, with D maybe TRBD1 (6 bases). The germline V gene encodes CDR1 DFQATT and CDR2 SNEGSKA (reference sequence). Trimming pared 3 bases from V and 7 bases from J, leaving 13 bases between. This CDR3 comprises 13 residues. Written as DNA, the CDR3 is TGCAGTGCTAGTGGGGGACACTTACAGCCCCAGCATTTT. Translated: CSASGGHLQPQHF.

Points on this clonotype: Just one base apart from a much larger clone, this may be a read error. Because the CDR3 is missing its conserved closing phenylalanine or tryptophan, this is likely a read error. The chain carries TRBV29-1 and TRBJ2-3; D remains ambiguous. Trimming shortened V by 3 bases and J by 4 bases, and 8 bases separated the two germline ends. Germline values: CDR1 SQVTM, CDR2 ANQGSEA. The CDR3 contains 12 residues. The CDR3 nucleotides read TGCAGCGTTGAGTGGGAATCAGATACGCAGTATGTT. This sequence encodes CSVEWESDTQYV.